This record covers a single T cell receptor beta chain. This sample is drawn from a study of T-cell reconstitution after alpha-beta-depleted transplantation in children. Trimming removed 2 bases at V and 1 base at J, with 18 bases between. The germline CDR1 and CDR2 sequences are SGHRS and YFSETQ. This CDR3 spans 17 amino acids. Researchers prepared the TCRbeta library using unique molecular identifiers, the study reports. TCRdb analysed the PCR reads with MiXCR anew, one entry per CDR3 protein. The table lists hundreds of thousands of distinct CDR3 sequences, 16% of them singletons. The TCR originated in a male patient younger than 18 who had a stem cell transplant for acute lymphoblastic leukemia, so the T cells may come from the graft donor. The sample consisted of PBMCs, mostly from graft donor cells, taken 360 days after TCRalphabeta/CD19-depleted stem cell transplant. V and J are TRBV5-1 and TRBJ1-2; D gene uncertain. CDR3 sequence: CASSLSPALLFNYGYTF. The CDR3 DNA sequence: TGCGCCAGCAGCTTAAGTCCGGCCCTCTTATTTAACTATGGCTACACCTTC.